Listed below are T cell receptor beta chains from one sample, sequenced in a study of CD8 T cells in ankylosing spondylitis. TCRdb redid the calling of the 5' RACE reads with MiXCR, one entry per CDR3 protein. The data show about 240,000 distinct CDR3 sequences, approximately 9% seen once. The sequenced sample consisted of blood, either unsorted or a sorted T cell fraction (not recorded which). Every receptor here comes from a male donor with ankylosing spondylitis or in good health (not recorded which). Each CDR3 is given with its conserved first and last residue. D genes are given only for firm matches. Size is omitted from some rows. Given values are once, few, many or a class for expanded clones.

TGTGCCAGCAGCTTAATAGCGTTCGCCTACGAGCAGTACTTC,CASSLIAFAYEQYF,many,-,TRBV7-2,TRBJ2-7
TGTGCCAGCAGCTTGTTTATCGCCCTCACTGAAGCTTTCTTT,CASSLFIALTEAFF,many,-,TRBV5-6,TRBJ1-1
TGTGCCAGCAGCCCCGACAGGGGGCGGGCCCATGAAAAACTGTTTTTT,CASSPDRGRAHEKLFF,many,TRBD1,TRBV12-3/TRBV12-4,TRBJ1-4
TGTGCCAGCAGCGTAGGTAGCGCTAATGAGCAGTTCTTC,CASSVGSANEQFF,many,-,TRBV9,TRBJ2-1
TGTGCCAGCAATACAGGGAGTTACTATGGCTACACCTTC,CASNTGSYYGYTF,many,-,TRBV6-2/TRBV6-3,TRBJ1-2
TGCAGTGCTAGAGGGGAACTAGCGGGGTACAATGAGCAGTTCTTC,CSARGELAGYNEQFF,many,TRBD2,TRBV20-1,TRBJ2-1
TGTGCCACCTCTACGATCGGCTCCTACGAGCAGTACTTC,CATSTIGSYEQYF,many,-,TRBV5-4,TRBJ2-7
TGTGCCAGCAGCTTAGATTGGGGGCAGCAAGAGACCCAGTACTTC,CASSLDWGQQETQYF,-,-,TRBV11-2,TRBJ2-5
TGTGCCAGCAGCACCCAGCGGGACCCGGGTGGGGATGAGCAGTTCTTC,CASSTQRDPGGDEQFF,few,TRBD2,TRBV9,TRBJ2-1
TGTGCCAGCAGCCAAGGGGGGACTGCCGGCTCCTACGAGCAGTACTTC,CASSQGGTAGSYEQYF,few,-,TRBV3-1,TRBJ2-7